These T cell receptor beta chains were read from a single sample in a study of OX40 agonist ivuxolimab in advanced cancers. Libraries were prepared by immunoSEQ multiplex PCR; TCRdb keeps only in-frame clonotypes and omits some of them. This table has some 72,000 clones, around 93% appearing once. The sample consisted of CD4+ or CD8+ T cells sorted from blood, taken in a trial of the OX40 agonist ivuxolimab. The receptors stem from an adult with an advanced solid tumor such as melanoma, head and neck, liver or kidney cancer. Both conserved end residues are part of each CDR3. The D gene is left open where the match is weak. Size values are once, few and many counts, or a class for expanded clones, and some rows have none.

V gene	clone size	J gene	D gene	CDR3 length	CDR3 protein	CDR3 DNA
TRBV29-1	once	TRBJ1-2	.	14	CSVRQGFPNYGYTF	TGCAGCGTTCGTCAGGGGTTCCCTAACTATGGCTACACCTTC
TRBV5-4	once	TRBJ2-1	.	14	CASSSAGTYNEQFF	TGTGCCAGCAGCTCGGCGGGGACCTACAATGAGCAGTTCTTC
TRBV27	.	TRBJ1-2	.	12	CASSLDGYGYTF	TGTGCCAGCAGTTTAGACGGCTATGGCTACACCTTC
TRBV5-5	.	TRBJ1-4	.	14	CASSTGYPNEKLFF	TGTGCCAGTAGCACAGGGTATCCTAATGAAAAACTGTTTTTT
TRBV11-2	few	TRBJ2-7	.	14	CASSLGWQGYEQYF	TGTGCCAGCAGCTTAGGTTGGCAGGGCTACGAGCAGTACTTC
TRBV7-9	.	TRBJ1-6	.	12	CASSLTGPPLHF	TGTGCCAGCAGCTTAACAGGGCCACCCCTCCACTTT
TRBV7-9	.	TRBJ1-1	.	12	CASSLVRTEAFF	TGTGCCAGCAGCTTAGTTAGGACTGAAGCTTTCTTT
TRBV6-5	.	TRBJ2-7	.	14	CASTMTPGSPPEYF	TGTGCCAGCACCATGACCCCCGGGTCGCCTCCGGAGTACTTC
TRBV11-2	.	TRBJ1-2	.	11	CASSLAPGYTF	TGTGCCAGCAGCTTAGCCCCTGGCTACACCTTC
TRBV27	.	TRBJ1-5	.	15	CASAGTQGGQQPQHF	TGTGCCAGCGCTGGAACACAGGGAGGTCAACAGCCCCAGCATTTT
TRBV6-4	.	TRBJ1-6	.	13	CASSDKGNSPLHF	TGTGCCAGCAGTGACAAGGGGAATTCACCCCTCCACTTT
TRBV14	.	TRBJ2-7	.	18	CASSQEGGGTLKSYEQYF	TGTGCCAGCAGCCAAGAAGGGGGGGGGACCCTCAAGTCATACGAGCAGTACTTC
TRBV19	once	TRBJ2-5	.	11	CASSMGETQYF	TGTGCCAGTAGTATGGGAGAGACCCAGTACTTC
TRBV7-9	.	TRBJ2-7	.	12	CASSLPGHEQYF	TGTGCCAGCAGCTTACCAGGGCACGAGCAGTACTTC
TRBV7-2	.	TRBJ2-1	.	15	CASSLVGGLYNEQFF	TGTGCCAGCAGCTTAGTTGGGGGGCTCTACAATGAGCAGTTCTTC
TRBV6-5	.	TRBJ1-2	TRBD1	14	CASSYSEGAQGYTF	TGTGCCAGCAGTTACTCGGAGGGGGCGCAAGGCTACACCTTC
TRBV5-4	.	TRBJ1-2	TRBD1	15	CASSFGTGSPLGYTF	TGTGCCAGCAGCTTCGGGACAGGCTCACCTCTTGGGTACACCTTC
TRBV30	.	TRBJ2-4	TRBD2	16	CAWSVRCGGAKNIQYF	TGTGCCTGGAGTGTACGTTGCGGGGGAGCCAAAAACATTCAGTACTTC
TRBV9	.	TRBJ1-1	.	15	CASSVQVALNTEAFF	TGTGCCAGCAGCGTACAGGTCGCTTTGAACACTGAAGCTTTCTTT
TRBV27	.	TRBJ2-5	.	13	CASSFEGRETQYF	TGTGCCAGCAGTTTTGAGGGGAGAGAGACCCAGTACTTC
TRBV29-1	.	TRBJ1-5	TRBD1	11	CSAGQGATQHF	TGCAGCGCCGGACAGGGCGCGACCCAGCATTTT
TRBV23-1	.	TRBJ2-7	TRBD2	16	CASSYAGGRRTYEQYF	TGCGCCAGCAGTTACGCGGGGGGTAGAAGGACCTACGAGCAGTACTTC
TRBV30	.	TRBJ1-6	.	11	CAWMVNSPLHF	TGTGCCTGGATGGTGAATTCACCCCTCCACTTT
TRBV7-9	once	TRBJ2-5	TRBD2	13	CASSSGTNFGQYF	TGTGCCAGCAGCTCCGGGACTAATTTCGGCCAGTACTTC